The clone carrying this T cell receptor (beta chain) was seen only a few times. Its antigen is still unknown. Losses at the gene ends were 6 bases for V and 11 bases for J; bases not matched to a gene: 8. This CDR3 is 11 amino acids long. Per germline, CDR1 DFQATT and CDR2 SNEGSKA (reference sequence). The sample belongs to a study of beta chain features in type 1 diabetes. Overall study results and limits: Sequencing from cDNA could over-represent high-TCR-expressing cells.

TCRB transcripts that were expressed got sequenced, as all of the isolated RNA had been reverse transcribed. Assay: immunoSEQ multiplex PCR; the TCRdb copy retains only in-frame clones and omits some. The data show about 620,000 clones, with 15% to 17% seen just once and more than 0.08% held by the top ten. J is TRBJ2-3 and V is TRBV20-1, with 7 bases identical to TRBD2. The sequenced sample consisted of naive CD4+ T cells from blood. The TCR was taken from a man younger than 35 in good health. CDR3: CSAGGGKGQYF. The CDR3 DNA reads TGCAGTGCCGGGGGAGGGAAGGGGCAGTATTTT.